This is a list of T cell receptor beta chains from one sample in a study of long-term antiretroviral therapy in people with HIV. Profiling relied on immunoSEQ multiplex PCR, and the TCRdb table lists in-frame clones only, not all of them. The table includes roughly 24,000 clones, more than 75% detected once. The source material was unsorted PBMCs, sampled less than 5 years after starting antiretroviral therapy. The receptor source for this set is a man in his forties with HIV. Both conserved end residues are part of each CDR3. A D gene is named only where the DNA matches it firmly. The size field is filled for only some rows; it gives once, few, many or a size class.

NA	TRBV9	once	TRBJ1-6	TGTGCCAGCAGCGCACTAGACAGGAATTCACCCCTCCACTTT	CASSALDRNSPLHF
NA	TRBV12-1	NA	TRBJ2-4	TGTGCCAGCAGCCCAACTCTCCCAGCGTGGTACTTC	CASSPTLPAWYF
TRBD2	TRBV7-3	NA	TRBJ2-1	TGTGCCAGCAGCTTAACCCCCGGGAGGGCCGAGGGGGAGCAGTTCTTC	CASSLTPGRAEGEQFF
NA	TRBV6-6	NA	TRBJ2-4	TGTGCCAGCAGGGCGGTAGGAGAAAACATTCAGTACTTC	CASRAVGENIQYF
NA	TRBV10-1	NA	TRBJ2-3	TGCGCCAGCAGTACCGGACACCGCACAGATACGCAGTATTTT	CASSTGHRTDTQYF
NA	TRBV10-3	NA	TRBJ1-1	TGTGCCATCAGTGACAGACTCATGAACACTGAAGCTTTCTTT	CAISDRLMNTEAFF
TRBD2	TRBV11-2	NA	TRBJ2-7	TGTGCCAGCAGCTTAGAGCTAGCGGGGACCAAGCAGTACTTC	CASSLELAGTKQYF
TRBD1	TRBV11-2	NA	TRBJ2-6	TGTGCCAGCAGCTTAGATACAGGGGGGTCCAACGTCCTGACTTTC	CASSLDTGGSNVLTF
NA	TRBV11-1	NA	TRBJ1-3	TGTGCCAGCAGCTTGTCCGGCGGCTCGACTGGAAACACCATATATTTT	CASSLSGGSTGNTIYF
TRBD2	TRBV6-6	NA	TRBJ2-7	TGTGCCAGCAGTTACCTGACTAGCGGGAGAGGCGAGCAGTACTTC	CASSYLTSGRGEQYF
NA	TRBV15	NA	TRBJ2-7	TGTGCCACCAGCAGAGTTAGGGAACGCGACGAGCAGTACTTC	CATSRVRERDEQYF
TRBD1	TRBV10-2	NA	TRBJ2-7	TGCGCCAGCAGCTCCGGGACAGGGATCAGCGAGCAGTACTTC	CASSSGTGISEQYF
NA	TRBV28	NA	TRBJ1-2	TGTGCCAGCGGAGGCCATATAGACTATGGCTACACCTTC	CASGGHIDYGYTF
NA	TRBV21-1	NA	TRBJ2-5	TGTGCCAGCAGTTTTGCATGGGAGACCCAGTACTTC	CASSFAWETQYF
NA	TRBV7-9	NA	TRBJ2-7	TGTGCCAGCAGCTTAGAGGGGGGCGTCTCCTACGAGCAGTACTTC	CASSLEGGVSYEQYF
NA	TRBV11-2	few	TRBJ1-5	TGTGCCAGCAGCTTAGCCGGGGATCAGCCCCAGCATTTT	CASSLAGDQPQHF
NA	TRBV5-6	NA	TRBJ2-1	TGTGCCAGCAGCTGGCGGGGTCCGGGCGCTGAGCAGTTCTTC	CASSWRGPGAEQFF
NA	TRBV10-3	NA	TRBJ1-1	TGTGCCATCAGTGGGACGTCGAACACTGAAGCTTTCTTT	CAISGTSNTEAFF
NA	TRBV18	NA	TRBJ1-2	TGTGCCAGCTCCCCAAGTGTAGCAGGGGAGGCTGGCTACACCTTC	CASSPSVAGEAGYTF
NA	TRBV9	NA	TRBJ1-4	TGTGCCAGCAGCGCACCAGGATTTGATGAAAAACTGTTTTTT	CASSAPGFDEKLFF
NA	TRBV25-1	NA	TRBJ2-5	TGTGCCAGCAGTGAATTCATGGGGGCAAAGGAGACCCAGTACTTC	CASSEFMGAKETQYF
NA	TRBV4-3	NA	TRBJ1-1	TGCGCCAGCAGCCAAGATCAGTCGAAGGTCACTGAAGCTTTCTTT	CASSQDQSKVTEAFF
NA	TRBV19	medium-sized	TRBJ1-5	TGTGCCAGTAGGTCGTGGAACAATCAGCCCCAGCATTTT	CASRSWNNQPQHF
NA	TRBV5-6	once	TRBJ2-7	TGTGCCAGCAGTTTGGGCGGGACCGAGCAGTACTTC	CASSLGGTEQYF
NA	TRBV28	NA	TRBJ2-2	TGTGCCAGCATCTCGCGAGGGGGAGCGAACACCGGGGAGCTGTTTTTT	CASISRGGANTGELFF
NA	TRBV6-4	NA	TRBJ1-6	TGTGCCAGCAGTGACTCCAAGGGATCACCCCTCCACTTT	CASSDSKGSPLHF
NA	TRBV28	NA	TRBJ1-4	TGTGCCAGCAGAGACTATCGGGGGGGCGCGAAATATGACGAAAAACTGTTTTTT	CASRDYRGGAKYDEKLFF
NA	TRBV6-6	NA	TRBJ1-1	TGTGCCAGCAGTTACATAGGGTTAGAAGCTTTCTTT	CASSYIGLEAFF
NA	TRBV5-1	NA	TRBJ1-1	TGCGCCAGCAGCTTGTCAGGCACTGAAGCTTTCTTT	CASSLSGTEAFF
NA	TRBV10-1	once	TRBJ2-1	TGCGCCAGCAGTGAGTCGAATAGGAGGGGCAATGAGCAGTTCTTC	CASSESNRRGNEQFF
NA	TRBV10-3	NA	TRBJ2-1	TGTGCCATCAAGGAAGCGCGGGATTACAATGAGCAGTTCTTC	CAIKEARDYNEQFF
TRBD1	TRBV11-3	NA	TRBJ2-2	TGTGCCAGCAGCTTAGGAGGGCAGGGGGCATCCGGGGAGCTGTTTTTT	CASSLGGQGASGELFF
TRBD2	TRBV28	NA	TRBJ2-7	TGTGCCAGCAGTCTAGCGGGAGATTCCTACGAGCAGTACTTC	CASSLAGDSYEQYF
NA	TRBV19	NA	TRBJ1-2	TGTGCCAGTAGGGGGGACACTAACTATGGCTACACCTTC	CASRGDTNYGYTF
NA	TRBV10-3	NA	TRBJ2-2	TGTGCCATCCTTGCCGGGGAGCTGTTTTTT	CAILAGELFF
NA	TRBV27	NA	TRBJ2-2	TGTGCCAGCCAGGACAAACTGAAGACCGGGGAGCTGTTTTTT	CASQDKLKTGELFF
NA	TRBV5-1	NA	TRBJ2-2	TGCGCCAGCAGCTTACAGGGAGACACCGGGGAGCTGTTTTTT	CASSLQGDTGELFF
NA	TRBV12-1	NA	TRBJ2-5	TGTGCCAGCAGCCCTGGGCCGGCGGAAGAGACCCAGTACTTC	CASSPGPAEETQYF
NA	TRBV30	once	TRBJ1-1	TGTGCCTGGGCTTCCGGGGCGGGGGGTACTGAAGCTTTCTTT	CAWASGAGGTEAFF
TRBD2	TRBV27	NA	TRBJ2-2	TGTGCCAGCAGTTTAGGGGGGGGGAGCGGGGAGCTGTTTTTT	CASSLGGGSGELFF
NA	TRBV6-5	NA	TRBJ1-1	TGTGCCAGCAGTTACGAGGAGGGGACTGAAGCTTTCTTT	CASSYEEGTEAFF
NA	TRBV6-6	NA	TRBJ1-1	NA	CASSSSTGGPSGTFF
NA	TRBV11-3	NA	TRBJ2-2	TGTGCCAGCAGCCAGCACGGGGGCGCGAACACCGGGGAGCTGTTTTTT	CASSQHGGANTGELFF
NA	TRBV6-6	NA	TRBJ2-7	TGTGCCAGCAGATCGCAGGGCTACGAGCAGTACTTC	CASRSQGYEQYF
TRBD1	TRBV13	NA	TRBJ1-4	TGTGCCAGCAGTTTACAGGGGGCGCTTGGTGTGGGGAATGAAAAACTGTTTTTT	CASSLQGALGVGNEKLFF
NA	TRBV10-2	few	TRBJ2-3	TGCGCCAGCAGTGAGGAGGGGGGACGGAGGTTAGGGGATACGCAGTATTTT	CASSEEGGRRLGDTQYF
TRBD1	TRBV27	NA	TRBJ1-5	TGTGCCAGCAGTTTGGCAGGGGGCACGAATCAGCCCCAGCATTTT	CASSLAGGTNQPQHF
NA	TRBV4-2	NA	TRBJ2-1	TGTGCTTCGGGAGACCCTTACAATGAGCAGTTCTTC	CASGDPYNEQFF